Sequencing of this TCR beta chain was carried out in a study of blood T cell repertoires in COVID-19. Across the study: Samples came from the United States, Italy and Spain, spanning acute and convalescent COVID-19. PBMCs, B-cell-depleted T cells, or T cells provided the cDNA or gDNA that made up the material.

As processed by the authors: Cell counts per sample came from amplifying reference gene primers. Profiled with immunoSEQ multiplex PCR; TCRdb holds only in-frame clones, not every one. V, J and clone size are those of that table, while D and trimming were read from the DNA. Here the sample spans about 110,000 clones, around 80% being singletons. In germline, CDR1 is SGHKS, CDR2 YYEKEE (reference sequence). Trimming cost V 0 bases and J 9 bases, with 7 bases left between them. The CDR3 has 12 residues. The sample comprised peripheral blood. The chain couples TRBV5-5 to TRBJ2-1; a weak D match, TRBD1 (5 bases). The receptor comes from a man aged 70 or older with acute or convalescent COVID-19. The CDR3 DNA is TGTGCCAGCAGCTTGGCAAGGGGTGAGCAGTTCTTC. Its translation is CASSLARGEQFF.